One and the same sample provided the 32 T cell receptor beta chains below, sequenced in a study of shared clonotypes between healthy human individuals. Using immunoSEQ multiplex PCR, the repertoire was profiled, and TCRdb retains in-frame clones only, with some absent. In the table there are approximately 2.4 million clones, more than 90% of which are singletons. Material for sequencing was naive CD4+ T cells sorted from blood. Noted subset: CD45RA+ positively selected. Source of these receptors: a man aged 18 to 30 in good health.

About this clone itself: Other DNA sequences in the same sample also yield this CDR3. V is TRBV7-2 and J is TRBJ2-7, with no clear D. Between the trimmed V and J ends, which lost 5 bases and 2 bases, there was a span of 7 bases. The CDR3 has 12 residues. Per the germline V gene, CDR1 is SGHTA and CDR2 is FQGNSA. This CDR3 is CASSPTTYEQYF. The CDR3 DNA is TGTGCCAGCAGCCCTACTACCTACGAGCAGTACTTC.

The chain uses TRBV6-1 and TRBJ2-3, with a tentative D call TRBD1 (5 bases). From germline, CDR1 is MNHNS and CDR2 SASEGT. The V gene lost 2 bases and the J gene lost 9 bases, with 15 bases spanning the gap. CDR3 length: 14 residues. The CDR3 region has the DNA TGTGCCAGCAGTGAAAGTTTAGGGGTAGTAACGCAGTATTTT. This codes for CASSESLGVVTQYF.

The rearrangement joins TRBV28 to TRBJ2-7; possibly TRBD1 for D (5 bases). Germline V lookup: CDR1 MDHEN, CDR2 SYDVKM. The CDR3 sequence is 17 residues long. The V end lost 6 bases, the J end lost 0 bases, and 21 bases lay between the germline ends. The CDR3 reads CASSRQTDIFYSYEQYF. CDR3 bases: TGTGCCAGCAGCCGTCAGACGGACATTTTCTACTCCTACGAGCAGTACTTC.

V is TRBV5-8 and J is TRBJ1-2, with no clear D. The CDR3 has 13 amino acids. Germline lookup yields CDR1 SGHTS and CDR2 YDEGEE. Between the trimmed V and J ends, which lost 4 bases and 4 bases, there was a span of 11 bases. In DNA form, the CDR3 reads TGTGCCAGCAGCCGGACGGTATCCTATGGCTACACCTTC. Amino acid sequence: CASSRTVSYGYTF.

CDR3 bases: TGTGCCAGTAGTACTTTTGTGAGTGGACAGGGGGCGATTTCACCCCTCCACTTT. Its protein product is CASSTFVSGQGAISPLHF. The chain couples TRBV19 to TRBJ1-6, with TRBD1 identical over 11 bases. The trim removed 4 bases at V and 9 bases at J, leaving 14 bases unmatched. Germline CDR1 reads LNHDA; CDR2 reads SQIVND (reference sequence). The CDR3 sequence is 18 residues long.

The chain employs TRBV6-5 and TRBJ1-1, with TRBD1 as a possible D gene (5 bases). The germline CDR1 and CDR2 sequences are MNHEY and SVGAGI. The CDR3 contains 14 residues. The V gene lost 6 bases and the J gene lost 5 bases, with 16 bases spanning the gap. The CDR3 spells CASRIGGVGTEAFF. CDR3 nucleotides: TGTGCCAGCAGAATCGGGGGGGTCGGAACTGAAGCTTTCTTT.

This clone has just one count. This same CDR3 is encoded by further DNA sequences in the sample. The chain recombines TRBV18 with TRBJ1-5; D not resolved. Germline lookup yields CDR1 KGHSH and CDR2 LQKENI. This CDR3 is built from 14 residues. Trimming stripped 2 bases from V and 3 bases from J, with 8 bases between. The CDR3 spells CASSPSSSNQPQHF. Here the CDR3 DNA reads TGTGCCAGCTCACCATCCAGCTCCAATCAGCCCCAGCATTTT.

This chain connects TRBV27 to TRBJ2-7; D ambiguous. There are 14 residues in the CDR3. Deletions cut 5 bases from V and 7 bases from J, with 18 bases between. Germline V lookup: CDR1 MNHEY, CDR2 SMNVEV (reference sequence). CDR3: CASSALGPSREQYF. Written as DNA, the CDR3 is TGTGCCAGCAGTGCACTCGGACCATCAAGGGAGCAGTACTTC.

The CDR3 DNA sequence: TGTGCCAGCAGTCTTTTGACAGGAAACTATGGCTACACCTTC. It specifies CASSLLTGNYGYTF. This chain connects TRBV28 to TRBJ1-2, with D tentatively TRBD1 (6 bases). Looked up from germline, CDR1 is MDHEN and CDR2 is SYDVKM. The ends were cut back, 5 bases at V and 2 bases at J, with 12 bases in the middle. CDR3 length: 14 residues.

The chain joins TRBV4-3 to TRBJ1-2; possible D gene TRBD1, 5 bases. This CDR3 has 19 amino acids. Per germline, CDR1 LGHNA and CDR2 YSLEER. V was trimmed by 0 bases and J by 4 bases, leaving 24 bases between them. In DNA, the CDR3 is TGCGCCAGCAGCCAAGATGGTGGGGACCCTCTTAAGTACACCTATGGCTACACCTTC. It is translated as CASSQDGGDPLKYTYGYTF.

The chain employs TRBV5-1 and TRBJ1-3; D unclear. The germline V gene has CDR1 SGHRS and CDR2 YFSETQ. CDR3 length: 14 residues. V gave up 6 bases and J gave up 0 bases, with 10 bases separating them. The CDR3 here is CASNSDPSGNTIYF. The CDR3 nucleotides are TGCGCCAGCAACTCAGATCCCTCTGGAAACACCATATATTTT.

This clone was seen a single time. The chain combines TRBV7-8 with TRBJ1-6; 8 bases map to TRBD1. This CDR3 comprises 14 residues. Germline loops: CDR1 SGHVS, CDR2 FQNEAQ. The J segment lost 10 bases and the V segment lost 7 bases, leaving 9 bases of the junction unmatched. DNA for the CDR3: TGTGCCAGCACCCCGGACAGGGTAGGCTCACCCCTCCACTTT. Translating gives CASTPDRVGSPLHF.

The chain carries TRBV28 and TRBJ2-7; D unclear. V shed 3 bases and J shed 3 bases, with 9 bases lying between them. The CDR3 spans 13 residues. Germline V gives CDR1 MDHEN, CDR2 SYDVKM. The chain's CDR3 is CASSLRTGYEQYF. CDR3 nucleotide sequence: TGTGCCAGCAGTTTGAGGACGGGCTACGAGCAGTACTTC.

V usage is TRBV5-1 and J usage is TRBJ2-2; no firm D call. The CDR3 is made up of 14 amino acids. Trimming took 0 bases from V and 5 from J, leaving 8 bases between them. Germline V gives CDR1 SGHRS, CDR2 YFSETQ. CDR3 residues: CASSLATATGELFF. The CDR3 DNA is TGCGCCAGCAGCTTGGCCACCGCTACCGGGGAGCTGTTTTTT.

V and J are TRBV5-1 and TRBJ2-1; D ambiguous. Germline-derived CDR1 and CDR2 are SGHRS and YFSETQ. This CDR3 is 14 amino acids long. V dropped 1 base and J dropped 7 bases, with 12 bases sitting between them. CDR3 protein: CASSLSVPGNEQFF. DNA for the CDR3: TGCGCCAGCAGCTTGTCGGTCCCTGGGAATGAGCAGTTCTTC.

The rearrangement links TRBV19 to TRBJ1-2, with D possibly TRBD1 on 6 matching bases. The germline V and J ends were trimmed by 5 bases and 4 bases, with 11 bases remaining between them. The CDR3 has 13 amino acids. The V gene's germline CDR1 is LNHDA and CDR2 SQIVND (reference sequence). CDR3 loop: CASSQDRSYGYTF. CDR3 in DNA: TGTGCCAGTAGTCAAGACAGGAGCTATGGCTACACCTTC.

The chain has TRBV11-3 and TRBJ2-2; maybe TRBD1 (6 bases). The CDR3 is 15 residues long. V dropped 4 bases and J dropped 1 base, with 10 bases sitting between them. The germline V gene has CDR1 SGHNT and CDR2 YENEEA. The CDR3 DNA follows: TGTGCCAGCAGCTCACAGGGTGGGAACACCGGGGAGCTGTTTTTT. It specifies CASSSQGGNTGELFF.

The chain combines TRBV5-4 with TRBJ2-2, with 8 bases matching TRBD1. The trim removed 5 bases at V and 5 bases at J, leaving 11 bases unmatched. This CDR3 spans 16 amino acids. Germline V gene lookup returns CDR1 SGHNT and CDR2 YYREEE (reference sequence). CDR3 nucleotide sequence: TGTGCCAGCAGGGGACCGGGACAGGAACAAACCGGGGAGCTGTTTTTT. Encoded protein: CASRGPGQEQTGELFF.

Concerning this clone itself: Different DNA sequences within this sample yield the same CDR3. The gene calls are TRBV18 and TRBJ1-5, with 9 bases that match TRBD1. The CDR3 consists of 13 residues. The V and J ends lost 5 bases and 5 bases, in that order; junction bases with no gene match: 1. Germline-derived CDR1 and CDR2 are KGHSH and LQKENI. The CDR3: CASSRDRDQPQHF. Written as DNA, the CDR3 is TGTGCCAGCTCAAGGGACAGGGATCAGCCCCAGCATTTT.

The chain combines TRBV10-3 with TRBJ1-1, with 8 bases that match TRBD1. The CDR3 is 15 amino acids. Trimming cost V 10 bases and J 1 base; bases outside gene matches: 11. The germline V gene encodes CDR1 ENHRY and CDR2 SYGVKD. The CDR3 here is CATRTGTGENTEAFF. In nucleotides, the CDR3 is TGTGCCACCCGGACAGGGACGGGGGAGAACACTGAAGCTTTCTTT.

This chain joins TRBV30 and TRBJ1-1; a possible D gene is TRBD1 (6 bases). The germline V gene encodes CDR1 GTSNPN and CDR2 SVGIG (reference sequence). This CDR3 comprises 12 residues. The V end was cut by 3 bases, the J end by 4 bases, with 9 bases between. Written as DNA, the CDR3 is TGTGCCTGGAGCAGGGGAAGCACTGAAGCTTTCTTT. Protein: CAWSRGSTEAFF.

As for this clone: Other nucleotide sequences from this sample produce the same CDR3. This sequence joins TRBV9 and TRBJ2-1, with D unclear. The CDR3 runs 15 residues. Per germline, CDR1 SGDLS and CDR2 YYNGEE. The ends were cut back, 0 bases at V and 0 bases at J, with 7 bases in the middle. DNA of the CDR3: TGTGCCAGCAGCGTAGGGAGAGGCTCCTACAATGAGCAGTTCTTC. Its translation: CASSVGRGSYNEQFF.

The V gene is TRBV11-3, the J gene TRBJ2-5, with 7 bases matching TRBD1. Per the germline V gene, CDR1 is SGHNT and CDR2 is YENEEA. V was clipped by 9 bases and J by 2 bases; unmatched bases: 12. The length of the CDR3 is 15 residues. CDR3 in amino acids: CARIYRGRWQETQYF. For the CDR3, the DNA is TGTGCCAGGATCTACAGGGGCCGGTGGCAAGAGACCCAGTACTTC.

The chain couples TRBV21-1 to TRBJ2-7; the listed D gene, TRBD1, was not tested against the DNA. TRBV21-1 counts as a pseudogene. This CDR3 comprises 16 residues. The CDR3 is CASSSGGQGESYEQYF. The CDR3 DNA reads TGTGCCAGCAGCAGTGGGGGACAGGGGGAGTCCTACGAGCAGTACTTC.

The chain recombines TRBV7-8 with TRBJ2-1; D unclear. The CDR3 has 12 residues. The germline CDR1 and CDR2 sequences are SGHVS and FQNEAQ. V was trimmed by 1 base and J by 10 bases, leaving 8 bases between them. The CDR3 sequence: CASSLVGAEQFF. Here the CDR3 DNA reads TGTGCCAGCAGCTTAGTAGGCGCGGAGCAGTTCTTC.

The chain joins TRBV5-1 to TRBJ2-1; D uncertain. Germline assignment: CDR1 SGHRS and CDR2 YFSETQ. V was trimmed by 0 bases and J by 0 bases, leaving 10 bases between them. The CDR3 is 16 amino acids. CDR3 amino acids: CASSLDGIGSYNEQFF. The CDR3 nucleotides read TGCGCCAGCAGCTTGGACGGAATTGGCTCCTACAATGAGCAGTTCTTC. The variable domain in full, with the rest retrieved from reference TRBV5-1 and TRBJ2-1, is KAGVTQTPRYLIKTRGQQVTLSCSPISGHRSVSWYQQTPGQGLQFLFEYFSETQRNKGNFPGRFSGRQFSNSRSEMNVSTLELGDSALYLCASSLDGIGSYNEQFFGPGTRLTVL.

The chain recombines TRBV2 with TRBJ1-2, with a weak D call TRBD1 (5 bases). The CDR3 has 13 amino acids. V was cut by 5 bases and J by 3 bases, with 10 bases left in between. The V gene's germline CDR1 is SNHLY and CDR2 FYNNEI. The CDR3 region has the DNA TGTGCCAGCAGTACACAGGAGTACTATGGCTACACCTTC. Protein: CASSTQEYYGYTF.

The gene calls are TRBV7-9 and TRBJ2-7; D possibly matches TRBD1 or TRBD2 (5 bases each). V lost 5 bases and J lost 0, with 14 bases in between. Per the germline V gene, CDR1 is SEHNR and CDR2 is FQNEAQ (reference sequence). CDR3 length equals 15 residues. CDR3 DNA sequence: TGTGCCAGCAGCCCGGGGACCGTAAGCTCCTACGAGCAGTACTTC. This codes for CASSPGTVSSYEQYF.

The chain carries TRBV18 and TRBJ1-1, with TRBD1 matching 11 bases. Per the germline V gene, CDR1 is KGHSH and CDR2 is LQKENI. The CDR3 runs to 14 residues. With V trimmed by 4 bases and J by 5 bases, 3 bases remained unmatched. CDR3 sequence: CASSRGTGGTEAFF. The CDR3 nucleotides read TGTGCCAGCTCACGTGGGACAGGGGGGACTGAAGCTTTCTTT. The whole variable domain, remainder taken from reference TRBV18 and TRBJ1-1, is NAGVMQNPRHLVRRRGQEARLRCSPMKGHSHVYWYRQLPEEGLKFMVYLQKENIIDESGMPKERFSAEFPKEGPSILRIQQVVRGDSAAYFCASSRGTGGTEAFFGQGTRLTVV.

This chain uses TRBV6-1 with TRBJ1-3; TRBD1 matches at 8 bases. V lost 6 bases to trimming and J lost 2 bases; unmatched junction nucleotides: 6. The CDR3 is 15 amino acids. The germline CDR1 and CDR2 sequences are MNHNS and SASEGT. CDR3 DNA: TGTGCCAGCAGATCCAGGGGGCTAGCTGGAAACACCATATATTTT. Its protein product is CASRSRGLAGNTIYF.

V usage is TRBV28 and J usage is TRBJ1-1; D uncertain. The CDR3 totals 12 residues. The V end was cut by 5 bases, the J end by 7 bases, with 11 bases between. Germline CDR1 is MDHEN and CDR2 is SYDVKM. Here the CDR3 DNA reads TGTGCCAGCAGTCGATTGGGTCTTGAAGCTTTCTTT. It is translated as CASSRLGLEAFF.

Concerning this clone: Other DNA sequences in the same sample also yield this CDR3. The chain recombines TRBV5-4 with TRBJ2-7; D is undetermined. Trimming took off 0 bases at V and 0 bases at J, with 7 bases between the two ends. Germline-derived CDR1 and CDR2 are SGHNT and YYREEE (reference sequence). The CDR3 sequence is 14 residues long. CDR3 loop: CASSLGGNSYEQYF. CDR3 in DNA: TGTGCCAGCAGCTTGGGAGGCAACTCCTACGAGCAGTACTTC.